The sequence of this TCR beta chain was determined in a study of blood T cell repertoires in COVID-19. Study-level information: Donors in the United States, Italy and Spain gave samples during acute or convalescent COVID-19.

TCRdb's table, derived via immunoSEQ multiplex PCR, lists solely in-frame clones and lacks some. This sample has around 230,000 clones, with roughly nine tenths found just once. Unmatched junction bases numbered 15, after V lost 2 bases and J lost 9 bases. Germline loops: CDR1 MNHEY, CDR2 SVGEGT. The length of the CDR3 is 19 residues. The genes are TRBV6-2 or TRBV6-3 and TRBJ2-1, with 14 bases aligning to TRBD2. This TCR was recovered from a middle-aged man with acute or convalescent COVID-19. Input material: peripheral blood. This CDR3 is CASSYGRGTSGRRRVEQFF. Written as DNA, the CDR3 is TGTGCCAGCAGTTACGGACGTGGGACTAGCGGGAGAAGGAGGGTTGAGCAGTTCTTC.